These 32 T cell receptor beta chains were sequenced from one sample in a study of metastatic and nonmetastatic thyroid tumors. TCRdb re-called the PCR reads via MiXCR. The table has roughly 20,000 clones, about a sixth seen once; the top ten hold under 25%. Nobody among the patients had been given any treatment before thyroid surgery. The sample consisted of blood. Every receptor here comes from a male donor with papillary thyroid cancer or a benign thyroid nodule (not recorded which). Some clones in this sample may be carry-over from other donors' samples.

In its sample, this clone was seen many times. J is TRBJ2-1 and V is TRBV11-1, with a possible D match to TRBD1 (5 bases). Germline V gene lookup returns CDR1 SGHAT and CDR2 FQDESV (reference sequence). CDR3 size: 15 residues. The ends were cut back, 2 bases at V and 0 bases at J, with 8 bases in the middle. The DNA of the CDR3 is TGTGCCAGCAGCTTACACAGGAGCTCCTACAATGAGCAGTTCTTC. Protein sequence: CASSLHRSSYNEQFF.

This clone turned up a few times. A much larger clone is a single base away; this may be a read error. J is TRBJ2-1 and V is TRBV6-1, with 11 nucleotides matching TRBD1. Trimming removed 3 bases from V and 9 bases from J; junction bases left unmatched: 10. Germline lookup yields CDR1 MNHNS and CDR2 SASEGT. This CDR3 comprises 16 residues. The CDR3 sequence: CASSEDTGTGGAEQFF. The CDR3 DNA follows: TGTGCCAGCAGTGAGGATACCGGGACAGGGGGTGCTGAGCAGTTCTTC.

The J gene is TRBJ2-6, the V gene TRBV4-1; D unresolved. Germline-derived CDR1 and CDR2 are MGHRA and YSYEKL. V dropped 1 base and J dropped 5 bases, with 3 bases sitting between them. The CDR3 is 13 residues long. This CDR3 is CASSQGRANVLTF. The CDR3 DNA reads as TGCGCCAGCAGCCAAGGGAGGGCCAACGTCCTGACTTTC.

This clone was observed at least ten times. The gene calls are TRBV7-2 and TRBJ2-3; 7 bases line up with TRBD2. V trimming: 3 bases; J trimming: 4 bases; junction bases outside the gene matches: 10. From germline, CDR1 is SGHTA and CDR2 FQGNSA. This CDR3 has 16 residues. Written as DNA, the CDR3 is TGTGCCAGCAGCTTTGTAGCGGGTTGGGTCGCAGATACGCAGTATTTT. Encoded protein: CASSFVAGWVADTQYF.

This clone was picked up a small number of times. The chain links TRBV2 to TRBJ2-7, with D perhaps being TRBD1 or TRBD2 (5 bases each). Per the germline V gene, CDR1 is SNHLY and CDR2 is FYNNEI. V was pared by 3 bases and J by 0 bases, with 12 bases between. The CDR3 covers 15 residues. The CDR3 DNA reads TGTGCCAGCAGTGATCACGGGGCCCGCTCCTACGAGCAGTACTTC. Its protein is CASSDHGARSYEQYF.

This clone was detected ten times or more. The chain is built from TRBV18 and TRBJ1-1; D unclear. CDR3 size: 13 residues. Trimming shortened V by 3 bases and J by 3 bases, and 8 bases separated the two germline ends. Germline loops: CDR1 KGHSH, CDR2 LQKENI. The CDR3 DNA sequence: TGTGCCAGCTCACCGAGGCGAGACACTGAAGCTTTCTTT. Protein: CASSPRRDTEAFF.

The V gene is TRBV6-1, the J gene TRBJ1-6; 10 nucleotides line up with TRBD1. The CDR3 consists of 15 residues. Germline values: CDR1 MNHNS, CDR2 SASEGT. J was trimmed by 6 bases and V by 3 bases; bases with no gene match: 2. CDR3 DNA: TGTGCCAGCAGTGATGGGACAGGGGCTAATTCACCCCTCCACTTT. Translating it yields CASSDGTGANSPLHF.

In this sample, this clone turned up once. The chain has TRBV5-5 and TRBJ1-5; no clear D gene. Germline V gives CDR1 SGHKS, CDR2 YYEKEE (reference sequence). Trimming pared 4 bases from V and 6 bases from J, leaving 17 bases between. The CDR3 covers 15 residues. Written as DNA, the CDR3 is TGTGCCAGCAGCGACGACATGGGCCCCACTCAGCCCCAGCATTTT. It yields the protein CASSDDMGPTQPQHF.

This clone was seen many times. This CDR3 is CAEEGEKLFF. For the CDR3, the DNA is TGTGCCGAAGAGGGTGAAAAACTGTTTTTT. This rearrangement joins TRBV10-3 to TRBJ1-4; D gene ambiguous. From germline, CDR1 is ENHRY and CDR2 SYGVKD. Trimming shortened V by 11 bases and J by 7 bases, and 8 bases separated the two germline ends. This CDR3 comprises 10 residues.

The chain couples TRBV20-1 to TRBJ2-5; no reliable D call. V gave up 2 bases and J gave up 2 bases, with 6 bases separating them. Germline loops: CDR1 DFQATT, CDR2 SNEGSKA (reference sequence). The CDR3 sequence is 12 residues long. The CDR3 DNA reads as TGCAGTGCTAGACCCTATCAAGAGACCCAGTACTTC. It codes for CSARPYQETQYF.

This clone is termed medium-sized. CDR3 loop: CASSLGDRGYEQYF. DNA of the CDR3: TGTGCCAGCAGTCTGGGGGACAGAGGCTACGAGCAGTACTTC. This sequence joins TRBV12-3 or TRBV12-4 and TRBJ2-7, with TRBD1 identical over 7 bases. Trimming cost V 5 bases and J 3 bases; bases outside gene matches: 7. The CDR3 has 14 amino acids.

This clone was counted many times. The chain links TRBV7-9 to TRBJ1-5; possible D gene TRBD1, 6 bases. The V and J ends lost 4 bases and 6 bases respectively, with 13 bases between them. This CDR3 is 14 amino acids long. Germline V gene lookup returns CDR1 SEHNR and CDR2 FQNEAQ (reference sequence). This chain's CDR3 is CASSSGQPGQPQHF. For the CDR3, the DNA is TGTGCCAGCAGCTCGGGACAACCCGGTCAGCCCCAGCATTTT.

There are a few counts of this clone. The same CDR3 arises from other DNA sequences in this sample as well. The chain links TRBV5-8 to TRBJ2-4, with 7 bases lining up with TRBD1. The germline V gene encodes CDR1 SGHTS and CDR2 YDEGEE. V trimming: 1 base; J trimming: 7 bases; junction bases outside the gene matches: 14. The CDR3 has 17 amino acids. The DNA of the CDR3 is TGTGCCAGCAGCTTGCGGGTAACGGGACAGAGATCCAACATTCAGTACTTC. This codes for CASSLRVTGQRSNIQYF.

This chain uses TRBV20-1 with TRBJ2-5; 7 nucleotides match TRBD2. The CDR3 extends over 16 amino acids. Germline assignment: CDR1 DFQATT and CDR2 SNEGSKA (reference sequence). V was clipped by 3 bases and J by 0 bases; unmatched bases: 10. The CDR3 here is CSASDPQAGHQETQYF. The CDR3, as DNA: TGCAGTGCTAGCGACCCCCAAGCGGGGCACCAAGAGACCCAGTACTTC.

This rearrangement joins TRBV2 to TRBJ2-1; D might be TRBD2 (6 bases). This CDR3 has 13 amino acids. V was shortened by 8 bases and J by 4 bases, with 12 bases between the two germline ends. CDR1 SNHLY and CDR2 FYNNEI come from the germline V gene. CDR3 nucleotide sequence: TGTGCCAGCGGAACCCTAGCGTACAATGAGCAGTTCTTC. It yields the protein CASGTLAYNEQFF.

This clone turned up a few times. This chain joins TRBV7-3 and TRBJ2-5; 8 bases fit TRBD2. The CDR3 covers 13 residues. V lost 3 bases, J lost 5 bases, and 2 bases stayed unmatched. CDR1 and CDR2 (germline): SGHTA, FQGTGA. The CDR3 sequence is CASSFTGGETQYF. CDR3 bases: TGTGCCAGCAGCTTTACGGGGGGGGAGACCCAGTACTTC. Using reference TRBV7-3 and TRBJ2-5 for the parts outside the CDR3, the full variable domain is GAGVSQTPSNKVTEKGKYVELRCDPISGHTALYWYRQSLGQGPEFLIYFQGTGAADDSGLPNDRFFAVRPEGSVSTLKIQRTERGDSAVYLCASSFTGGETQYFGPGTRLLVL.

The chain carries TRBV11-3 and TRBJ1-2; 8 nucleotides align to TRBD1. The CDR3 extends over 13 amino acids. Germline V gene sequence: CDR1 SGHNT, CDR2 YENEEA. The V segment lost 3 bases and the J segment 8 bases; nucleotides outside the gene matches: 5. CDR3 region: CASSFSGGEGYTF. Here the CDR3 DNA reads TGTGCCAGCAGCTTTTCAGGGGGCGAAGGCTACACCTTC.

In its sample, this clone was seen many times. V is TRBV7-2 and J is TRBJ2-5; possible D gene TRBD1, 6 bases. Germline V lookup: CDR1 SGHTA, CDR2 FQGNSA. Trimming left V 4 bases short and J 1 base short, with 7 bases between. The length of the CDR3 is 13 residues. CDR3 region: CASSYRVQETQYF. The CDR3 nucleotides are TGTGCCAGCAGCTACAGGGTCCAAGAGACCCAGTACTTC.

This clone was recorded only once. This chain connects TRBV5-1 to TRBJ1-2; 7 nucleotides line up with TRBD1. The germline V gene encodes CDR1 SGHRS and CDR2 YFSETQ. The CDR3 runs to 13 residues. After removal of 0 bases from V and 8 bases from J, the junction contained 4 bases not matched to a gene. The CDR3 protein is CASSLGQGRGYTF. DNA for the CDR3: TGCGCCAGCAGCTTGGGACAGGGAAGAGGCTACACCTTC.

This clone was recorded at least ten times. The chain recombines TRBV7-8 with TRBJ1-5; 8 nucleotides line up with TRBD1. V was pared by 5 bases and J by 2 bases, with 2 bases of the junction left unmatched. From germline, CDR1 is SGHVS and CDR2 FQNEAQ. The CDR3 sequence is 14 residues long. The CDR3 sequence is CASSLDRGNQPQHF. DNA of the CDR3: TGTGCCAGCAGCCTGGACAGGGGCAATCAGCCCCAGCATTTT.

This clone is medium-sized by share. The chain couples TRBV12-3 or TRBV12-4 to TRBJ2-7; D might be TRBD1 (5 bases). The CDR3 length is 15 residues. Trimming took 2 bases from V and 5 from J, leaving 16 bases between them. The CDR3 reads CASSLSLQGGDEQYF. DNA for the CDR3: TGTGCCAGCAGTTTATCTCTCCAGGGCGGAGACGAGCAGTACTTC.

This clone was recorded at least ten times. The gene calls are TRBV6-4 and TRBJ2-2; TRBD1 is a possible D gene (6 bases). V was shortened by 3 bases and J by 4 bases, with 6 bases between the two germline ends. CDR3 length: 13 amino acids. Germline loops: CDR1 MRHNA, CDR2 SNTAGT. CDR3 amino acids: CASSEGATGELFF. The DNA of the CDR3 is TGTGCCAGCAGTGAGGGGGCCACCGGGGAGCTGTTTTTT.

This clone was detected many times. The rearrangement uses TRBV20-1 and TRBJ2-1; D perhaps matches TRBD1 (5 bases). This CDR3 spans 12 amino acids. Germline V CDR1 and CDR2: DFQATT, SNEGSKA (reference sequence). Trimming pared 4 bases from V and 6 bases from J, leaving 10 bases between. CDR3 bases: TGCAGTGCTATGGAAGGGGTCAATGAGCAGTTCTTC. It is translated as CSAMEGVNEQFF.

This clone was observed at least ten times. This chain links TRBV20-1 with TRBJ1-1; tentative D call: TRBD1 (6 bases). The CDR3 sequence is 13 residues long. Germline values: CDR1 DFQATT, CDR2 SNEGSKA (reference sequence). Trimming cost V 2 bases and J 5 bases, with 12 bases left between them. Here the CDR3 DNA reads TGCAGTGCTAGACAGGGGACGGTGACTGAAGCTTTCTTT. The encoded protein is CSARQGTVTEAFF.

This clone was seen ten or more times. The chain is built from TRBV9 and TRBJ2-6; D ambiguous. Trimming cost V 0 bases and J 3 bases, with 10 bases left between them. The CDR3 spans 16 residues. The germline CDR1 and CDR2 sequences are SGDLS and YYNGEE. The CDR3 reads CASSVGGSGGANVLTF. Written as DNA, the CDR3 is TGTGCCAGCAGCGTAGGTGGATCCGGTGGGGCCAACGTCCTGACTTTC.

This clone was detected many times. CDR3 coding DNA: TGTGCCAGCAGTTCACAGGGTTATGGCTACACCTTC. Amino acid sequence: CASSSQGYGYTF. This sequence joins TRBV12-3 or TRBV12-4 and TRBJ1-2; possibly TRBD1 for D (6 bases). There are 12 residues in the CDR3. Trimming cost V 4 bases and J 5 bases, with 8 bases left between them.

The chain joins TRBV18 to TRBJ1-6; possible D gene TRBD1, 6 bases. Germline CDR1 is KGHSH and CDR2 is LQKENI. The CDR3 totals 15 residues. The ends were cut back, 3 bases at V and 7 bases at J, with 13 bases in the middle. DNA of the CDR3: TGTGCCAGCTCACCCCGGAGGGGGACAAATTCACCCCTCCACTTT. Encoded protein: CASSPRRGTNSPLHF.

Comments on this clone: The conserved closing phenylalanine or tryptophan is absent in this CDR3, likely reflecting a read error. The genes are TRBV28 and TRBJ1-5; 7 bases match TRBD1. Losses at the gene ends were 2 bases for V and 5 bases for J; bases not matched to a gene: 6. The length of the CDR3 is 15 residues. Germline V gives CDR1 MDHEN, CDR2 SYDVKM. The CDR3 nucleotides read TGTGCCAGCAGTTTACATCGACAGGGCTATCAGCCCCAGCATTCA. It codes for CASSLHRQGYQPQHS.

This clone was found many times. The chain couples TRBV25-1 to TRBJ2-2; D is ambiguous. The CDR3 totals 16 residues. Germline assignment: CDR1 MGHDK and CDR2 SYGVNS. Trimming took 0 bases from V and 4 from J, leaving 12 bases between them. The CDR3 region has the DNA TGTGCCAGCAGTGAATATACGGGTACTATCACCGGGGAGCTGTTTTTT. Its translation is CASSEYTGTITGELFF.

This clone showed up many times. The V and J genes are TRBV9 and TRBJ2-7; TRBD1 aligns across 7 bases. The J segment lost 2 bases and the V segment lost 4 bases, leaving 6 bases of the junction unmatched. CDR3 size: 14 residues. Germline-derived CDR1 and CDR2 are SGDLS and YYNGEE. This CDR3 reads CASSQQGLPYEQYF. CDR3 DNA: TGTGCCAGCAGCCAACAGGGGCTCCCCTACGAGCAGTACTTC.

The chain is built from TRBV5-1 and TRBJ2-7, with D possibly TRBD2 on 6 matching bases. Trimming took off 4 bases at V and 0 bases at J, with 11 bases between the two ends. Per the germline V gene, CDR1 is SGHRS and CDR2 is YFSETQ. This CDR3 has 14 amino acids. The CDR3 loop is CASSPTGLSYEQYF. CDR3 coding DNA: TGCGCCAGCAGCCCCACGGGACTCTCCTACGAGCAGTACTTC. The complete variable domain, with remaining parts taken from reference TRBV5-1 and TRBJ2-7, reads KAGVTQTPRYLIKTRGQQVTLSCSPISGHRSVSWYQQTPGQGLQFLFEYFSETQRNKGNFPGRFSGRQFSNSRSEMNVSTLELGDSALYLCASSPTGLSYEQYFGPGTRLTVT.

This clone was counted many times. This chain joins TRBV10-3 and TRBJ2-6; D is uncertain. This CDR3 contains 16 residues. Looked up from germline, CDR1 is ENHRY and CDR2 is SYGVKD. V shed 3 bases and J shed 0 bases, with 9 bases lying between them. The CDR3 nucleotides read TGTGCCATCAGTGACGGATACCTCTCTGGGGCCAACGTCCTGACTTTC. It is translated as CAISDGYLSGANVLTF.